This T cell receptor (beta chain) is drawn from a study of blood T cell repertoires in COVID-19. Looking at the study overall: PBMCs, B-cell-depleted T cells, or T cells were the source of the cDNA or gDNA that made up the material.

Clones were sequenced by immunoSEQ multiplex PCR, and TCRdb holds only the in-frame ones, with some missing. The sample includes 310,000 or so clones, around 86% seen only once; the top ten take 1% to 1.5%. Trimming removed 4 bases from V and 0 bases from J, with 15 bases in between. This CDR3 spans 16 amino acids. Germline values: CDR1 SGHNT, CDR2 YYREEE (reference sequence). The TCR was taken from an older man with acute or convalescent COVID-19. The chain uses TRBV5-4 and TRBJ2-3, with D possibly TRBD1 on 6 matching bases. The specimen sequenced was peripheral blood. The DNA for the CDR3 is TGTGCCAGCAGCCTTCGACAGGAGTATAGCACAGATACGCAGTATTTT. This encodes CASSLRQEYSTDTQYF.